This T cell receptor beta chain was sequenced in a study of beta chain features in type 1 diabetes. Study-level points and caveats: There were fewer insertions and more deletions at the VDJ junctions of type 1 diabetes patients. In the patient group, naive, central memory and Treg TCRB repertoires seemed more alike than in the healthy donor group. Among all four CD4+ subsets, Type 1 diabetes patients had TCRB CDR3s that were moderately but significantly shorter. Whether TCRB rearrangement is influenced by HLA type was left unresolved in this analysis.

The CDR3 is made up of 14 amino acids. From germline, CDR1 is SGHRS and CDR2 YFSETQ. The V gene lost 4 bases and the J gene lost 0 bases, with 11 bases spanning the gap. In regard to this clone: Its antigen is as yet unknown.

Of the isolated RNA, all was reverse transcribed, and so the sequenced material was expressed TCRB transcripts. Generated by immunoSEQ multiplex PCR, the TCRdb table keeps only in-frame clones and is missing some. The sample yields about 900,000 clones, roughly a sixth seen once. J is TRBJ2-7 and V is TRBV5-1; the D is unclear. The clonotype was recovered from a woman between 18 and 30 years old in good health. Sequenced input: naive CD4+ T cells from blood. CDR3 coding DNA: TGCGCCAGCAGCCAGTCGGCTAGCTCCTACGAGCAGTACTTC. As protein: CASSQSASSYEQYF. Filled out from reference TRBV5-1 and TRBJ2-7, the complete variable domain reads KAGVTQTPRYLIKTRGQQVTLSCSPISGHRSVSWYQQTPGQGLQFLFEYFSETQRNKGNFPGRFSGRQFSNSRSEMNVSTLELGDSALYLCASSQSASSYEQYFGPGTRLTVT.